Below are 14 T cell receptor beta chains sequenced from a single sample in a study of T cell responses to AZD1222 COVID-19 vaccine. TCRdb's copy holds only in-frame clones and misses some; the assay was immunoSEQ multiplex PCR. The table records 95,000 to 110,000 clones, roughly 92% of them present only once. This sample comprised peripheral blood, obtained on day 0 of AZD1222 vaccination. These TCRs come from an adult in good health.

The chain combines TRBV28 with TRBJ2-7, with 8 bases matching TRBD2. Trimming took 4 bases from V and 2 from J; bases not matched to a gene: 4. Germline values: CDR1 MDHEN, CDR2 SYDVKM. The CDR3 covers 14 residues. CDR3 protein: CASSSPGLAYEQYF. The CDR3 DNA is TGTGCCAGCAGTTCCCCGGGACTAGCCTACGAGCAGTACTTC. The full variable domain, its missing parts supplied by reference TRBV28 and TRBJ2-7, is DVKVTQSSRYLVKRTGEKVFLECVQDMDHENMFWYRQDPGLGLRLIYFSYDVKMKEKGDIPEGYSVSREKKERFSLILESASTNQTSMYLCASSSPGLAYEQYFGPGTRLTVT.

V usage is TRBV5-1 and J usage is TRBJ1-3, with 8 bases matching TRBD1. V lost 1 base to trimming and J lost 3 bases; unmatched junction nucleotides: 3. The germline V gene has CDR1 SGHRS and CDR2 YFSETQ. CDR3 size: 15 residues. The CDR3 loop reads CASSLRTGIGNTIYF. The CDR3 DNA reads TGCGCCAGCAGCTTGAGGACAGGGATTGGAAACACCATATATTTT.

V gene TRBV7-2 combines with J gene TRBJ2-5; 8 bases agree with TRBD1. Germline V gene sequence: CDR1 SGHTA, CDR2 FQGNSA. The V segment lost 6 bases and the J segment 5 bases; nucleotides outside the gene matches: 8. The CDR3 totals 14 residues. The CDR3 region has the DNA TGTGCCAGCAGTCCGGACAGGGCATGGGAGACCCAGTACTTC. It yields the protein CASSPDRAWETQYF.

The chain combines TRBV18 with TRBJ1-2; no firm D call. CDR1 KGHSH and CDR2 LQKENI come from the germline V gene. The CDR3 length is 14 residues. V shed 0 bases and J shed 7 bases, with 12 bases lying between them. The CDR3 DNA is TGTGCCAGCTCACCACCGAACACGGACCGTGGCTACACCTTC. Translation gives CASSPPNTDRGYTF.

The rearrangement uses TRBV12-5 and TRBJ2-1; possible D gene TRBD1, 5 bases. This CDR3 has 15 amino acids. Trimming cost V 5 bases and J 0 bases, with 11 bases left between them. Germline CDR1 and CDR2: LGHNT and FRNRAP. The CDR3 region is CASGTGHYSYNEQFF. Written as DNA, the CDR3 is TGTGCTAGTGGTACCGGACACTACTCCTACAATGAGCAGTTCTTC. Full variable domain (remainder filled in from reference TRBV12-5 and TRBJ2-1): DARVTQTPRHKVTEMGQEVTMRCQPILGHNTVFWYRQTMMQGLELLAYFRNRAPLDDSGMPKDRFSAEMPDATLATLKIQPSEPRDSAVYFCASGTGHYSYNEQFFGPGTRLTVL.

The chain couples TRBV19 to TRBJ1-2; perhaps TRBD1 as D (5 bases). Germline V gene sequence: CDR1 LNHDA, CDR2 SQIVND (reference sequence). This CDR3 contains 16 residues. V lost 7 bases, J lost 3 bases, and 21 bases lay in between. The CDR3 DNA is TGTGCCAGTAACGGGGGATTCCAAGAGGGCCACTATGGCTACACCTTC. It is translated as CASNGGFQEGHYGYTF.

This clone was picked up one time. The V call is TRBV30, the J call TRBJ1-1; D unclear. Trimming shortened V by 0 bases and J by 6 bases, and 5 bases separated the two germline ends. Germline V gene lookup returns CDR1 GTSNPN and CDR2 SVGIG (reference sequence). This CDR3 has 11 amino acids. The DNA for the CDR3 is TGTGCCTGGAGTGTAGCTGCTGAAGCTTTCTTT. Protein product: CAWSVAAEAFF.

This clone was seen a single time. The chain is built from TRBV5-1 and TRBJ1-2; D might be TRBD1 (6 bases). The CDR3 has 13 residues. The V end was cut by 1 base, the J end by 6 bases, with 10 bases between. The germline V gene encodes CDR1 SGHRS and CDR2 YFSETQ. As DNA, the CDR3 is TGCGCCAGCAGCTTGACAGGGTCGGATGGCTACACCTTC. It encodes CASSLTGSDGYTF.

The chain combines TRBV4-3 with TRBJ2-1; 8 bases map to TRBD2. After removal of 2 bases from V and 1 base from J, the junction contained 4 bases not matched to a gene. The CDR3 sequence is 16 residues long. Germline loops: CDR1 LGHNA, CDR2 YSLEER. The CDR3 loop reads CASSQNAGGSYNEQFF. The CDR3 region has the DNA TGCGCCAGCAGCCAAAACGCGGGAGGATCCTACAATGAGCAGTTCTTC.

J is TRBJ2-1 and V is TRBV13; a weak D match, TRBD2 (5 bases). V was shortened by 4 bases and J by 7 bases, with 14 bases between the two germline ends. The germline V gene has CDR1 PRHDT and CDR2 FYEKMQ (reference sequence). The CDR3 extends over 14 amino acids. CDR3 region: CASSSRTGDNEQFF. The CDR3 DNA is TGTGCCAGCAGCTCCCGGACTGGCGATAATGAGCAGTTCTTC.

The chain has TRBV3-1 (or the pseudogene TRBV3-2) and TRBJ2-1; 7 positions match TRBD2. Trimming cost V 0 bases and J 2 bases; bases outside gene matches: 4. The CDR3 sequence is 16 residues long. Germline V gene data show CDR1 as LGHDT and CDR2 as YNNKEL (reference sequence). This chain's CDR3 is CASSQDGLAAYNEQFF. The CDR3 nucleotides read TGTGCCAGCAGCCAAGATGGTCTAGCGGCCTACAATGAGCAGTTCTTC.

This clone was picked up one time. The chain couples TRBV2 to TRBJ1-2; D is perhaps TRBD1 (5 bases). V was pared by 7 bases and J by 3 bases, with 15 bases between. Germline V CDR1 and CDR2: SNHLY, FYNNEI. This CDR3 region has 14 residues. CDR3 sequence (DNA): TGTGCCAGCACTGCGGCAGGGACGTACTATGGCTACACCTTC. It encodes CASTAAGTYYGYTF.

The CDR3 coding sequence is TGTGCCATCAGTGAAACTCTTACAGGGAAGGTCGCTGAAGCTTTCTTT. This gives the protein CAISETLTGKVAEAFF. The chain employs TRBV10-3 and TRBJ1-1; D may be TRBD1 (6 bases). This CDR3 is 16 amino acids long. The V gene lost 3 bases and the J gene lost 6 bases, with 20 bases spanning the gap. CDR1 is ENHRY and CDR2 is SYGVKD in the germline V gene.

The chain uses TRBV19 and TRBJ2-5; 10 bases line up with TRBD2. Losses at the gene ends were 2 bases for V and 1 base for J; bases not matched to a gene: 4. This CDR3 has 16 residues. Germline V gene sequence: CDR1 LNHDA, CDR2 SQIVND (reference sequence). The CDR3 region is CASSITLAGVQETQYF. DNA of the CDR3: TGTGCCAGTAGTATAACGCTAGCGGGGGTCCAAGAGACCCAGTACTTC.